This TCR beta chain was sequenced in a study of shared T cell receptors in the human thymus. The CDR3 contains 14 residues. Trimming removed 7 bases from V and 0 bases from J, with 12 bases in between. Germline CDR1 is LNHDA and CDR2 is SQIVND (reference sequence). Assay used: immunoSEQ multiplex PCR; TCRdb lists only in-frame clones, some missing. The data contain approximately 400,000 clones, just under 95% of them singletons. The specimen sequenced was thymocytes. V gene TRBV19 combines with J gene TRBJ1-1; TRBD1 might be the D (6 bases). This TCR was sampled from a human donor. The CDR3 loop reads CASNSDRMNTEAFF. CDR3 DNA sequence: TGTGCCAGTAACTCTGACAGGATGAACACTGAAGCTTTCTTT.